Listed below are T cell receptor beta chains from one sample, sequenced in a study of T cell responses to AZD1222 COVID-19 vaccine. The protocol was immunoSEQ multiplex PCR, while the TCRdb copy is restricted to in-frame clones and leaves out a portion. The sample contains 150,000 to 200,000 clones, 85% to 95% of which appear only once. This sample comprised peripheral blood, obtained 28 days after the second dose of the MenACWY control vaccine. Receptors were obtained from an adult who received the MenACWY meningococcal vaccine as a control. CDR3s include the opening cysteine and the closing phenylalanine or tryptophan. The order of the fields is J gene, clone size, D gene, V gene, CDR3 DNA, CDR3 protein. The D gene is left open where the match is weak. Size is omitted from some rows. Given values are once, few, many or a class for expanded clones.

>TRBJ1-5|.|.|TRBV24-1
TGTGCCACCAGTCTCAGGGGCAATCAGCCCCAGCATTTT
CATSLRGNQPQHF
>TRBJ1-5|.|TRBD1|TRBV15
TGTGCCACCAGCAGAACTCCAGGGGGGGATCAGCCCCAGCATTTT
CATSRTPGGDQPQHF
>TRBJ2-7|.|.|TRBV3-1/TRBV3-2
TGTGCCAGCAGCCAGGGACCTCAATCCTACGAGCAGTACTTC
CASSQGPQSYEQYF
>TRBJ1-1|.|.|TRBV6-5
TGTGCCAGCAGTCCCTTTGGCAGGGGCAACACTGAAGCTTTCTTT
CASSPFGRGNTEAFF
>TRBJ2-3|.|TRBD2|TRBV28
TGTGCCAGCAGTTCCGGACTAGCGGGGAACACAGATACGCAGTATTTT
CASSSGLAGNTDTQYF
>TRBJ2-3|.|TRBD2|TRBV24-1
TGTGCCACCAGTGATGGTGGACTAGCGGGAGGCACAGATACGCAGTATTTT
CATSDGGLAGGTDTQYF
>TRBJ1-1|.|.|TRBV9
TGTGCCAGCAGCGTACAGGGGTCGGCGAACACTGAAGCTTTCTTT
CASSVQGSANTEAFF
>TRBJ2-2|.|.|TRBV2
TGTGCCAGCAGTGAAGAAGGATTGGGGGAGCTGTTTTTT
CASSEEGLGELFF
>TRBJ2-1|.|.|TRBV27
TGTGCCAGCAGTTTAAATGGAGACCTGGCCCGCTCCTACAATGAGCAGTTCTTC
CASSLNGDLARSYNEQFF
>TRBJ1-3|.|.|TRBV9
TGTGCCAGCAGCGTAGCGGTAGGAAACTCTGGAAACACCATATATTTT
CASSVAVGNSGNTIYF
>TRBJ1-5|.|TRBD1|TRBV7-9
TGTGCCAGCAGCGGACAGTGGGACAGGGAAGGCAATCAGCCCCAGCATTTT
CASSGQWDREGNQPQHF
>TRBJ2-1|.|.|TRBV20-1
TGCAGTGCTTCCCTCAGAGAGCAGTTCTTC
CSASLREQFF
>TRBJ1-5|.|TRBD1|TRBV7-8
TGTGCCAGCAGCTCAGAGGGGGCCCGAGCTCATCAGCCCCAGCATTTT
CASSSEGARAHQPQHF
>TRBJ2-7|once|.|TRBV27
TGTGCCAGCAGTTTAGGAGGCTACGAGCAGTACTTC
CASSLGGYEQYF
>TRBJ1-4|.|.|TRBV19
TGTGCCAGTAGGGGAGGGTTCTCAGGGGAAAAACTGTTTTTT
CASRGGFSGEKLFF
>TRBJ2-3|.|.|TRBV12-3/TRBV12-4
TGTGCCAGCAGGAGTCAAGATACGCAGTATTTT
CASRSQDTQYF
>TRBJ1-1|.|.|TRBV6-5
TGTGCCAGTGGTTCCCTCGGGATTCGGAACACTGAAGCTTTCTTT
CASGSLGIRNTEAFF
>TRBJ2-5|.|.|TRBV5-1
TGCGCCAGCAGCTTAGAAACCCTGGAGACCCAGTACTTC
CASSLETLETQYF
>TRBJ1-1|.|.|TRBV7-8
TGTGCCAGCAGCTTCTCCGGAACAGGCGGGAAAGCTTTCTTT
CASSFSGTGGKAFF
>TRBJ2-3|.|TRBD2|TRBV7-3
TGTGCCAGCAGGCTCCTGGGGGAGGGCCGGACAGATACGCAGTATTTT
CASRLLGEGRTDTQYF
>TRBJ1-4|.|.|TRBV14
TGTGCCAGCAGCCCCTCGACAGGACTTAATGAAAAACTGTTTTTT
CASSPSTGLNEKLFF
>TRBJ2-1|.|.|TRBV11-3
TGTGCCAGCAGCTTAGAGTCGGCGTCAGAGCAGTTCTTC
CASSLESASEQFF
>TRBJ2-1|once|TRBD2|TRBV11-2
TGTGCCAGCAGCCGGACTAGCGGGATCAATGAGCAGTTCTTC
CASSRTSGINEQFF
>TRBJ2-1|.|TRBD2|TRBV10-1
TGCGCCAGCAGTGAACTAGCGGGAGGCAATGAGCAGTTCTTC
CASSELAGGNEQFF
>TRBJ2-7|once|.|TRBV27
TGTGCCAGTGGGGGACTCCCTTTGGCCTACGAGCAGTACTTC
CASGGLPLAYEQYF
>TRBJ2-7|.|TRBD2|TRBV5-1
TGCGCCACCCGGACTAGCGGGAGTGGCGAGCAGTACTTC
CATRTSGSGEQYF
>TRBJ2-6|.|TRBD2|TRBV15
TGTGCCACCAGCAAGTCGCTAGCGGTTTCTGGGGCCAACGTCCTGACTTTC
CATSKSLAVSGANVLTF
>TRBJ2-2|.|.|TRBV30
TGTGCCTGGAAAACGGGGGCGAACACCGGGGAGCTGTTTTTT
CAWKTGANTGELFF
>TRBJ2-4|.|.|TRBV2
TGTGCCAGCAGAAACAGAGGACTCAGCATTCAGTACTTC
CASRNRGLSIQYF
>TRBJ2-3|.|.|TRBV19
TGTGCCAGTAGCACCCGGACGGTCACAGATACGCAGTATTTT
CASSTRTVTDTQYF
>TRBJ1-4|.|.|TRBV3-1/TRBV3-2
TGTGCCAGCAGCCAAGATCTAGGAGGGGAAGGAGAAAAACTGTTTTTT
CASSQDLGGEGEKLFF
>TRBJ2-7|.|TRBD1|TRBV12-3/TRBV12-4
TGTGCCAGTGCCGGGACAGGGTCCAACGAGCAGTACTTC
CASAGTGSNEQYF
>TRBJ1-1|.|.|TRBV6-5
TGTGCCAGCAGACGACAGGATAACACTGAAGCTTTCTTT
CASRRQDNTEAFF
>TRBJ2-2|.|TRBD2|TRBV19
TGTGCCAGTAGTATAGGAGGCGGGAGGACAACCGGGGAGCTGTTTTTT
CASSIGGGRTTGELFF
>TRBJ2-7|.|.|TRBV2
TGTGCCAGCAGTGGGAGGGAGCAGTACTTC
CASSGREQYF
>TRBJ1-1|.|TRBD1|TRBV19
TGTGCCAGTAGCCTCCTCCCGGGACAGGGTTCGGCTGAAGCTTTCTTT
CASSLLPGQGSAEAFF
>TRBJ1-5|.|.|TRBV3-1/TRBV3-2
TGTGCCAGCAGCGCAATACCTAATCAGCCCCAGCATTTT
CASSAIPNQPQHF
>TRBJ2-7|.|TRBD2|TRBV4-1
TGCGCCAGCAGCCTCTATCCGACTAGCGGGAGGGTTACCTCCTACGAGCAGTACTTC
CASSLYPTSGRVTSYEQYF
>TRBJ2-5|.|TRBD2|TRBV10-1
TGCGCCAGCAGTGAGTCGACTAGCGGTCGGGAGACCCAGTACTTC
CASSESTSGRETQYF
>TRBJ1-5|.|.|TRBV6-4
TGTGCCAGCACCACGGGGGACATCAATCAGCCCCAGCATTTT
CASTTGDINQPQHF
>TRBJ2-1|.|TRBD2|TRBV5-6
TGTGCCAGCAGCTCCGGACTAGCGGGAGGGTCACAGACCGTCAATGAGCAGTTCTTC
CASSSGLAGGSQTVNEQFF
>TRBJ1-6|few|.|TRBV30
TGTGCCTGCGAACCAACAGGGAATTCACCCCTCCACTTT
CACEPTGNSPLHF
>TRBJ1-5|.|TRBD1|TRBV19
TGTGCCAGTAGCGGACAGGTTGATCAGCCCCAGCATTTT
CASSGQVDQPQHF
>TRBJ1-4|few|.|TRBV30
TGTGCCTGCACTCCGGACTGGGGAGAAAAACTGTTTTTT
CACTPDWGEKLFF
>TRBJ2-7|.|TRBD2|TRBV7-6
TGTGCCAGCAGCTTAGTCCAGCGGGAGGGCCCGGGGGAGCAGTACTTC
CASSLVQREGPGEQYF
>TRBJ2-1|.|TRBD1|TRBV4-3
TGCGCCAGCGCCTACCTTGGACAGGAAGCTCGCAATGAGCAGTTCTTC
CASAYLGQEARNEQFF
>TRBJ1-3|.|.|TRBV6-5
TGTGCCAGCTTCGACAAGAGCTCTGGAAACACCATATATTTT
CASFDKSSGNTIYF
>TRBJ2-5|.|TRBD2|TRBV9
TGTGCCAGCAGCGCAGGAGGCGGGAGGGGACAAGAGACCCAGTACTTC
CASSAGGGRGQETQYF
>TRBJ1-5|.|.|TRBV12-3/TRBV12-4
TGTGCCAGCAGGGAGGGGGGGGGACAGCCCCAGCATTTT
CASREGGGQPQHF
>TRBJ2-2|.|.|TRBV6-5
TGTGCCAGCAGTTCTCCGGGCTCCACCGGGGAGCTGTTTTTT
CASSSPGSTGELFF
>TRBJ2-7|once|.|TRBV6-5
TGTGCCAGCAGTCCACTATACGAGCAGTACTTC
CASSPLYEQYF
>TRBJ1-1|.|TRBD1|TRBV19
TGTGCCAGTAGACAGGGGGCGAACACTGAAGCTTTCTTT
CASRQGANTEAFF
>TRBJ1-4|.|.|TRBV5-5
TGTGCCAGCAGCTTGGTAACAGGCCTTAATGAAAAACTGTTTTTT
CASSLVTGLNEKLFF
>TRBJ2-2|.|.|TRBV6-5
TGTGCCAGCAACCGGGACTTGAACACCGGGGAGCTGTTTTTT
CASNRDLNTGELFF
>TRBJ2-7|.|TRBD2|TRBV11-2
TGTGCCAGCAGCTCCCCACTAGCGGGGGCGGAAACCTACGAGCAGTACTTC
CASSSPLAGAETYEQYF
>TRBJ1-4|.|TRBD1|TRBV5-1
TGCGCCAGCAGCTTGGGGGGGACAGCAAAACTGTTTTTT
CASSLGGTAKLFF
>TRBJ2-5|.|.|TRBV19
TGTGCCAGTAGTATCGGAGGGGGGCAGCAAGAGACCCAGTACTTC
CASSIGGGQQETQYF
>TRBJ1-2|.|.|TRBV4-2
TGTGCCAGCAGCCCGGGACGCGAGGGCTATGGCTACACCTTC
CASSPGREGYGYTF
>TRBJ2-5|once|.|TRBV27
TGTGCCAGCAGTTTAGGTCAGGGCCGCCAAGAGACCCAGTACTTC
CASSLGQGRQETQYF
>TRBJ1-6|.|.|TRBV7-9
TGTGCCAGTAAACTAGGAGATTCACCCCTCCACTTT
CASKLGDSPLHF